This T cell receptor (beta chain) was sequenced for a study of cytomegalovirus exposure and HLA in healthy donors. Overall study findings and caveats: It was taken for granted in presence/absence analyses that sequencing depth across donors was roughly uniform. A classifier reportedly called cytomegalovirus status with high sensitivity and specificity. According to an earlier analysis, most TCR beta V segments yielded productive rearrangements about 90% or about 30% of the time.

As regards this clone: Antigen: not known.

The PCR used 60 Vbeta and 13 Jbeta primers. Original processing notes: An analysis that came later counted 80 million or so unique TCR beta chains, approximately 10 million shared. TCRdb keeps only in-frame clones here, not all; method: immunoSEQ multiplex PCR. The D gene and trimming were derived from the DNA, and the V and J assignments and clone size from that table. The sample lists over 130,000 clones; about 80% were seen once. Germline assignment: CDR1 LNHDA and CDR2 SQIVND (reference sequence). Trimming took 3 bases from V and 0 from J, leaving 18 bases between them. The CDR3 is made up of 18 amino acids.

V usage is TRBV19 and J usage is TRBJ1-3, with D possibly TRBD1 on 6 matching bases. The TCR comes from a man aged 30-40 years in good health and CMV-seropositive. The sample taken for sequencing was PBMCs. The CDR3 loop is CASSIPPGTTSSGNTIYF. The CDR3 nucleotides read TGTGCCAGTAGTATCCCACCCGGGACAACGAGCTCTGGAAACACCATATATTTT. Filled out from reference TRBV19 and TRBJ1-3, the complete variable domain reads DGGITQSPKYLFRKEGQNVTLSCEQNLNHDAMYWYRQDPGQGLRLIYYSQIVNDFQKGDIAEGYSVSREKKESFPLTVTSAQKNPTAFYLCASSIPPGTTSSGNTIYFGEGSWLTVV.